The 32 T cell receptor beta chains presented below share a single source sample, sequenced in a study of cytomegalovirus exposure and HLA in healthy donors. The data were produced by immunoSEQ multiplex PCR, yet TCRdb's version contains in-frame clones alone and is incomplete. The data show roughly 260,000 clones, with roughly 89% seen just once and under 0.4% held by the top ten. The sequenced material came from PBMCs. All receptors come from a young woman in good health and CMV-seronegative.

The chain uses TRBV6-5 and TRBJ1-1; D remains ambiguous. The V gene lost 0 bases and the J gene lost 7 bases, with 9 bases spanning the gap. Germline lookup yields CDR1 MNHEY and CDR2 SVGAGI. This CDR3 has 13 amino acids. CDR3 protein: CASSYSPSGEAFF. The CDR3 DNA is TGTGCCAGCAGTTACTCTCCGTCGGGTGAAGCTTTCTTT.

V usage is TRBV6-5 and J usage is TRBJ2-2, with 7 nucleotides matching TRBD1. Germline CDR1 and CDR2: MNHEY and SVGAGI. Trimming at V came to 6 bases and at J to 1 base, leaving 5 bases not matched to a gene. This CDR3 has 15 amino acids. The CDR3 is CASRETGRNTGELFF. The CDR3 DNA sequence: TGTGCCAGCAGGGAGACAGGGCGGAACACCGGGGAGCTGTTTTTT.

The chain employs TRBV9 and TRBJ2-1; D possibly corresponds to TRBD2 (5 bases). Germline CDR1 is SGDLS and CDR2 is YYNGEE. This CDR3 region has 14 residues. V lost 0 bases and J 8 bases, leaving 12 bases between the germline ends. The CDR3 here is CASSVGGEGYEQFF. For the CDR3, the DNA is TGTGCCAGCAGCGTAGGCGGTGAGGGATATGAGCAGTTCTTC.

The chain is built from TRBV19 and TRBJ1-2; TRBD1 matches at 8 bases. CDR3 length: 13 amino acids. Germline V CDR1 and CDR2: LNHDA, SQIVND (reference sequence). Unmatched junction bases numbered 2, after V lost 6 bases and J lost 2 bases. This CDR3 is CASRWDRNYGYTF. In DNA form, the CDR3 reads TGTGCCAGTAGGTGGGACAGGAACTATGGCTACACCTTC.

The chain joins TRBV14 to TRBJ2-1, with 7 bases aligning to TRBD2. CDR1 and CDR2 from the germline V gene are SGHDN and FVKESK. The CDR3 contains 17 residues. V lost 0 bases to trimming and J lost 0 bases; unmatched junction nucleotides: 5. In nucleotides, the CDR3 is TGTGCCAGCAGCCAAGATCTGGGGGGGACCTCCTACAATGAGCAGTTCTTC. Encoded protein: CASSQDLGGTSYNEQFF.

J is TRBJ2-2 and V is TRBV18; 7 bases line up with TRBD2. V dropped 5 bases and J dropped 6; count of bases not matched to a gene: 12. Germline CDR1 is KGHSH and CDR2 is LQKENI. The CDR3 sequence is 16 residues long. CDR3 sequence (DNA): TGTGCCAGCTCAGTCTTCTCCGGGACTACGTCCGGGGAGCTGTTTTTT. This codes for CASSVFSGTTSGELFF.

The chain combines TRBV28 with TRBJ2-3, with TRBD1 as a possible D gene (6 bases). CDR3 length: 16 residues. Germline values: CDR1 MDHEN, CDR2 SYDVKM. V lost 0 bases to trimming and J lost 0 bases, with 10 bases between them. The CDR3 region has the DNA TGTGCCAGCAGTTTATGGACAGGCTCTAGCACAGATACGCAGTATTTT. Residues: CASSLWTGSSTDTQYF. Full variable domain (remainder filled in from reference TRBV28 and TRBJ2-3): DVKVTQSSRYLVKRTGEKVFLECVQDMDHENMFWYRQDPGLGLRLIYFSYDVKMKEKGDIPEGYSVSREKKERFSLILESASTNQTSMYLCASSLWTGSSTDTQYFGPGTRLTVL.

This clone appeared a single time. The chain's CDR3 is CASSLYQGYGYTF. The CDR3, as DNA: TGTGCCAGCAGTTTATATCAGGGGTATGGCTACACCTTC. V gene TRBV28 combines with J gene TRBJ1-2; TRBD1 is a possible D gene (6 bases). Between the trimmed V and J ends, which lost 1 base and 5 bases, there was a span of 8 bases. The CDR3 extends over 13 amino acids. Germline values: CDR1 MDHEN, CDR2 SYDVKM.

J is TRBJ1-5 and V is TRBV27; the D is unclear. Per germline, CDR1 MNHEY and CDR2 SMNVEV (reference sequence). The CDR3 extends over 17 amino acids. With 3 bases removed from V and 0 bases from J, the gap between germline ends came to 15 bases. This chain's CDR3 is CASSFPDGINSNQPQHF. CDR3 in DNA: TGTGCCAGCAGTTTCCCGGACGGGATCAATAGCAATCAGCCCCAGCATTTT.

V and J are TRBV14 and TRBJ1-1; no firm D call. V gave up 2 bases and J gave up 10 bases, with 14 bases separating them. CDR1 SGHDN and CDR2 FVKESK come from the germline V gene. The CDR3 runs to 13 residues. The CDR3 loop reads CASSQIPTVAAFF. For the CDR3, the DNA is TGTGCCAGCAGCCAAATTCCGACTGTTGCAGCTTTCTTT.

The chain is built from TRBV4-2 and TRBJ2-1; 10 bases align to TRBD2. The germline V gene has CDR1 LGHNA and CDR2 YNFKEQ. The CDR3 extends over 16 amino acids. After removal of 4 bases from V and 1 base from J, the junction contained 4 bases not matched to a gene. The CDR3 DNA is TGTGCCAGCAGCCCATTAGCGGGGGGTTCCTACAATGAGCAGTTCTTC. Its protein product is CASSPLAGGSYNEQFF.

This rearrangement joins TRBV29-1 to TRBJ2-5, with 7 bases lining up with TRBD1. CDR3 length equals 15 residues. Trimming took 6 bases from V and 5 from J; bases not matched to a gene: 15. Looked up from germline, CDR1 is SQVTM and CDR2 is ANQGSEA. CDR3 bases: TGCAGCGTCGGGGCCCAAAACAGGGGAAAGGAGACCCAGTACTTC. Amino acid sequence: CSVGAQNRGKETQYF.

This chain links TRBV7-8 with TRBJ2-7, with D possibly matching TRBD1 (5 bases). The CDR3 has 18 amino acids. Germline-derived CDR1 and CDR2 are SGHVS and FQNEAQ. Trimming left V 5 bases short and J 7 bases short, with 30 bases between. DNA for the CDR3: TGTGCCAGCAGCCCAAGTGAGACAGTGATCCTTGGATCGTGGGAGCAGTACTTC. This translates into CASSPSETVILGSWEQYF.

V and J are TRBV10-2 and TRBJ2-2, with D possibly matching TRBD1 (6 bases). V was clipped by 0 bases and J by 5 bases, with 19 bases between them. There are 18 residues in the CDR3. The germline gives CDR1 WSHSY, CDR2 SAAADI. CDR3 nucleotides: TGCGCCAGCAGTGAGTCTGACAGGCGTGACCTGAGGACCGGGGAGCTGTTTTTT. Translating gives CASSESDRRDLRTGELFF.

CDR3 sequence: CASSPPSLLETQYF. In DNA, the CDR3 is TGTGCCAGCTCACCACCGTCCTTACTAGAGACCCAGTACTTC. The V gene is TRBV18, the J gene TRBJ2-5, with unresolved D. The CDR3 runs to 14 residues. Trimming took off 0 bases at V and 4 bases at J, with 9 bases between the two ends. Germline V gene lookup returns CDR1 KGHSH and CDR2 LQKENI.

The J gene is TRBJ1-6, the V gene TRBV11-2; D is perhaps TRBD1 (6 bases). V was pared by 3 bases and J by 7 bases, with 10 bases between. The length of the CDR3 is 14 residues. Germline CDR1 reads SGHAT; CDR2 reads FQNNGV. CDR3 bases: TGTGCCAGCAGCTTGATGCAGGGGAATTCACCCCTCCACTTT. Encoded protein: CASSLMQGNSPLHF.

CDR3 loop: CASSPRRDSSSYNEQFF. The CDR3 region has the DNA TGTGCCAGCAGCCCAAGGCGGGACTCAAGCTCCTACAATGAGCAGTTCTTC. The rearrangement joins TRBV14 to TRBJ2-1; TRBD2 might be the D (6 bases). Germline loops: CDR1 SGHDN, CDR2 FVKESK. CDR3 size: 17 residues. Trimming pared 4 bases from V and 0 bases from J, leaving 16 bases between.

This rearrangement joins TRBV28 to TRBJ1-5; 7 bases align to TRBD1. The CDR3 has 15 residues. The trim removed 6 bases at V and 1 base at J, leaving 6 bases unmatched. Germline lookup yields CDR1 MDHEN and CDR2 SYDVKM. The CDR3 sequence: CASSRTGESNQPQHF. CDR3 coding DNA: TGTGCCAGCAGCCGAACAGGGGAGAGCAATCAGCCCCAGCATTTT. Full variable domain (outside the CDR3, taken from reference TRBV28 and TRBJ1-5): DVKVTQSSRYLVKRTGEKVFLECVQDMDHENMFWYRQDPGLGLRLIYFSYDVKMKEKGDIPEGYSVSREKKERFSLILESASTNQTSMYLCASSRTGESNQPQHFGDGTRLSIL.

This clone turned up a few times. The chain carries TRBV18 and TRBJ2-5; D is perhaps TRBD2 (5 bases). Trimming removed 2 bases from V and 5 bases from J, with 15 bases in between. The CDR3 contains 15 residues. Germline CDR1 KGHSH, CDR2 LQKENI. CDR3 loop: CASSPEGRQLETQYF. The DNA for the CDR3 is TGTGCCAGCTCACCAGAGGGCAGGCAGCTGGAGACCCAGTACTTC.

The J gene is TRBJ1-5, the V gene TRBV4-3, with D unresolved. The germline V and J ends were trimmed by 0 bases and 6 bases, with 6 bases remaining between them. The CDR3 loop spans 13 amino acids. The germline V gene has CDR1 LGHNA and CDR2 YSLEER. Here the CDR3 DNA reads TGCGCCAGCAGCCAAGATCTAAGTCAGCCCCAGCATTTT. This codes for CASSQDLSQPQHF.

This rearrangement joins TRBV5-1 to TRBJ2-5; D unresolved. CDR1 SGHRS and CDR2 YFSETQ come from the germline V gene. The CDR3 has 13 amino acids. V was trimmed by 0 bases and J by 5 bases, leaving 8 bases between them. The CDR3 DNA reads as TGCGCCAGCAGCTTGGCGGTCCTGGAGACCCAGTACTTC. It encodes CASSLAVLETQYF. Filled out from reference TRBV5-1 and TRBJ2-5, the complete variable domain reads KAGVTQTPRYLIKTRGQQVTLSCSPISGHRSVSWYQQTPGQGLQFLFEYFSETQRNKGNFPGRFSGRQFSNSRSEMNVSTLELGDSALYLCASSLAVLETQYFGPGTRLLVL.

V usage is TRBV28 and J usage is TRBJ1-6, with unresolved D. Germline V gene data show CDR1 as MDHEN and CDR2 as SYDVKM. The V gene lost 2 bases and the J gene lost 0 bases, with 11 bases spanning the gap. The CDR3 is made up of 17 amino acids. CDR3 protein: CASSLASLSSYNSPLHF. DNA for the CDR3: TGTGCCAGCAGTTTAGCATCCCTGAGCTCCTATAATTCACCCCTCCACTTT.

The chain joins TRBV9 to TRBJ2-5; 7 nucleotides align to TRBD1. V lost 4 bases, J lost 5 bases, and 23 bases stayed unmatched. Germline CDR1 and CDR2: SGDLS and YYNGEE. This CDR3 has 19 residues. In nucleotides, the CDR3 is TGTGCCAGCAGCACACAAGGACGGCAGGGGGATTCGTTGTGGGAGACCCAGTACTTC. Translated, it gives CASSTQGRQGDSLWETQYF.

This clone has only one observation. V usage is TRBV27 and J usage is TRBJ2-7, with a weak D call TRBD1 (6 bases). This CDR3 has 13 amino acids. Germline V lookup: CDR1 MNHEY, CDR2 SMNVEV (reference sequence). Deletions cut 6 bases from V and 4 bases from J, with 13 bases between. The CDR3 loop is CASRRGNLYEQYF. CDR3 nucleotides: TGTGCCAGCAGGAGGGGGAACTTATACGAGCAGTACTTC.

The chain joins TRBV9 to TRBJ1-4; D remains unclear. V was pared by 3 bases and J by 4 bases, with 13 bases between. Germline V gene sequence: CDR1 SGDLS, CDR2 YYNGEE. The CDR3 totals 15 residues. Written as DNA, the CDR3 is TGTGCCAGCAGCGCTCACGACTCCCGTAATGAAAAACTGTTTTTT. This sequence encodes CASSAHDSRNEKLFF.

This clone was seen once. The gene calls are TRBV18 and TRBJ2-1, with a possible D match to TRBD1 (5 bases). The ends were cut back, 2 bases at V and 0 bases at J, with 5 bases in the middle. CDR3 length: 14 residues. Germline V gives CDR1 KGHSH, CDR2 LQKENI. The CDR3 region has the DNA TGTGCCAGCTCACCAGGGGCCTCCTACAATGAGCAGTTCTTC. Protein sequence: CASSPGASYNEQFF. Based on the CDR3 plus reference TRBV18 and TRBJ2-1, the full variable domain is NAGVMQNPRHLVRRRGQEARLRCSPMKGHSHVYWYRQLPEEGLKFMVYLQKENIIDESGMPKERFSAEFPKEGPSILRIQQVVRGDSAAYFCASSPGASYNEQFFGPGTRLTVL.

CDR3 nucleotides: TGTGCCAGCAGACAGGGGATTTCCAATCAGCCCCAGCATTTT. Protein: CASRQGISNQPQHF. The rearrangement joins TRBV2 to TRBJ1-5, with TRBD1 matching 7 bases. V lost 6 bases and J lost 3; bases outside the gene matches: 5. Per the germline V gene, CDR1 is SNHLY and CDR2 is FYNNEI. The CDR3 runs 14 residues.

The CDR3 reads CASSLDRVFTPLHF. DNA of the CDR3: TGTGCCAGCAGCCTAGACAGGGTGTTTACACCCCTCCACTTT. This chain connects TRBV27 to TRBJ1-6; 7 bases line up with TRBD1. CDR1 and CDR2 from the germline V gene are MNHEY and SMNVEV (reference sequence). CDR3 length equals 14 residues. The J segment lost 11 bases and the V segment lost 6 bases, leaving 10 bases of the junction unmatched.

The chain recombines TRBV25-1 with TRBJ1-1, with 8 bases fitting TRBD1. CDR3 size: 15 residues. Germline-derived CDR1 and CDR2 are MGHDK and SYGVNS. Unmatched junction bases numbered 5, after V lost 2 bases and J lost 3 bases. The CDR3 region is CASSEQGAMDTEAFF. DNA for the CDR3: TGTGCCAGCAGTGAACAGGGGGCGATGGACACTGAAGCTTTCTTT.

The rearrangement joins TRBV5-1 to TRBJ1-2; D is ambiguous. This CDR3 is built from 13 residues. Germline V gene lookup returns CDR1 SGHRS and CDR2 YFSETQ. V was pared by 4 bases and J by 6 bases, with 13 bases between. In DNA form, the CDR3 reads TGCGCCAGCAGCGCTCACAGTACAAATGGCTACACCTTC. Translating it yields CASSAHSTNGYTF. The variable domain in full, completed from reference TRBV5-1 and TRBJ1-2, reads KAGVTQTPRYLIKTRGQQVTLSCSPISGHRSVSWYQQTPGQGLQFLFEYFSETQRNKGNFPGRFSGRQFSNSRSEMNVSTLELGDSALYLCASSAHSTNGYTFGSGTRLTVV.

The chain uses TRBV7-3 and TRBJ2-2; D possibly corresponds to TRBD2 (6 bases). V dropped 0 bases and J dropped 2 bases, with 10 bases sitting between them. This CDR3 is 16 amino acids long. Per germline, CDR1 SGHTA and CDR2 FQGTGA. In DNA, the CDR3 is TGTGCCAGCAGCTTAACCCCCGGGGGAAACACCGGGGAGCTGTTTTTT. It specifies CASSLTPGGNTGELFF.

V and J are TRBV9 and TRBJ2-2, with D possibly matching TRBD1 (5 bases). Trimming left V 4 bases short and J 0 bases short, with 19 bases between. Germline CDR1 reads SGDLS; CDR2 reads YYNGEE. The CDR3 length is 18 residues. The CDR3 DNA is TGTGCCAGCAGCTTCTCCCTGGGGCAGGGTACGAACACCGGGGAGCTGTTTTTT. Protein sequence: CASSFSLGQGTNTGELFF. Based on the CDR3 plus reference TRBV9 and TRBJ2-2, the full variable domain is DSGVTQTPKHLITATGQRVTLRCSPRSGDLSVYWYQQSLDQGLQFLIQYYNGEERAKGNILERFSAQQFPDLHSELNLSSLELGDSALYFCASSFSLGQGTNTGELFFGEGSRLTVL.